The sequence of this T cell receptor (beta chain) was determined in a study of T cell responses to AZD1222 COVID-19 vaccine. This table comes from immunoSEQ multiplex PCR, and its TCRdb copy is limited to in-frame clones, with some not included. The data hold 140,000 to 150,000 clones, with about 93% observed a single time. The CDR3 covers 18 residues. Germline CDR1 is SEHNR and CDR2 is FQNEAQ (reference sequence). V shed 1 base, J shed 2 bases, and the junction held 9 bases outside the gene matches. V gene TRBV7-9 combines with J gene TRBJ1-2; 11 bases are shared with TRBD1. This receptor was obtained from an adult in good health. Sequencing was performed on peripheral blood, taken on day 0 of MenACWY control vaccination. The CDR3 DNA is TGTGCCAGCAGCTTAGGGCGGACAGGGGGCCGGTTGAACTATGGCTACACCTTC. The encoded protein is CASSLGRTGGRLNYGYTF.